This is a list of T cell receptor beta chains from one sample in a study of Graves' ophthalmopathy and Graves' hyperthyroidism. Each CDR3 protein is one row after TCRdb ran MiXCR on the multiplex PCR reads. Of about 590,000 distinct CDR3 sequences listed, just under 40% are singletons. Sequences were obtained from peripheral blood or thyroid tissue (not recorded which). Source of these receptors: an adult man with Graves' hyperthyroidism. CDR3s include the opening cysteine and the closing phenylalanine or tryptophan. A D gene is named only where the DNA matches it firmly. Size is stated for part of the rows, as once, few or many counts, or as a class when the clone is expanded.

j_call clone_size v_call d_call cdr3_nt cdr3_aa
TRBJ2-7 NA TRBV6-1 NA TGTGCCAGCAGTGAAGCTCGCGGCGGTTGGGAAACCTACGAGCAGTACTTC CASSEARGGWETYEQYF
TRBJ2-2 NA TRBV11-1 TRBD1 TGTGCCAGCAGCTTAACAGGGGGCGCGGCGAACACCGGGGAGCTGTTTTTT CASSLTGGAANTGELFF
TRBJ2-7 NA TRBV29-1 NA TGCAGCGTCGGGGAAAATGAGCAGTACTTC CSVGENEQYF
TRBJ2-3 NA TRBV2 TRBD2 TGTGCCAGCAGTGCCCCCGGGACTAGCGGGGCGACGCAGTATTTT CASSAPGTSGATQYF
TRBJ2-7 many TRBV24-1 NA TGTGCCACCAGTGATGTCTACGAGCAGTACTTC CATSDVYEQYF
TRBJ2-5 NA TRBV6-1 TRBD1 TGTGCCAGCAGTGATTGGGACAGGGTTCCCCTTCAAGAGACCCAGTACTTC CASSDWDRVPLQETQYF
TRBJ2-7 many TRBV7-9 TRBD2 TGTGCCAGCAGCCCCGGGACTAGCTACGAGCAGTACTTC CASSPGTSYEQYF
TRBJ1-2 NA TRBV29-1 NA TGCGGCGTTGAAGGAGGGTACTATGGCTACACCTTC CGVEGGYYGYTF
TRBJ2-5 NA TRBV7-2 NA TGTGCCAGCAGCTCCTTAGCTAGGGGATCAGAGACCCAGTACTTC CASSSLARGSETQYF
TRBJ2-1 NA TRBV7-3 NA TGTGCCAGCAGCGGGGGGCGTGAGCAGTTCTTC CASSGGREQFF
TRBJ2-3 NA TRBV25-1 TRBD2 TGTGCCAGCTCACCCCCGACTAGCGTTATGACAGATACGCAGTATTTT CASSPPTSVMTDTQYF
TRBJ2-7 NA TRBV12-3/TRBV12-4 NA TGTGCCAGCAGCCCCAGGGACCTCAACTGGCAGTACTTC CASSPRDLNWQYF
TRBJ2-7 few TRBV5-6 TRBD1 TGTGCCAGCAGCTGGCGAGGACAGGGGCTTTCCTACGAGCAGTACTTC CASSWRGQGLSYEQYF
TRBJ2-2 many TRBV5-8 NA TGTGCCAGCAGCTCTGGCACGACCGGGGAGCTGTTTTTT CASSSGTTGELFF
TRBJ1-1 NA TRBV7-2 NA TGTGCCAGCAGCTTAGTTGGGTGGGGGGCGGGCACTGAAGCTTTCTTT CASSLVGWGAGTEAFF
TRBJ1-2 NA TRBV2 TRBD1 TGTGCCAGCAGCCAGGGGGTAAATGGCTACACCTTC CASSQGVNGYTF
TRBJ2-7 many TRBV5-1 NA TGCGCCAGCAGCCCCCGTATTGGGACCGCCTACGAGCAGTACTTC CASSPRIGTAYEQYF
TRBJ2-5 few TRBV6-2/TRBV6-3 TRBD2 TGTGCCAGCAGTTACACACCGGGACTAGTGGAGCGGTGGGAGACCCAGTACTTC CASSYTPGLVERWETQYF
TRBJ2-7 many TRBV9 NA TGTGCCAGCAGCGGCACAGATTCAACCTACGAGCAGTACTTC CASSGTDSTYEQYF
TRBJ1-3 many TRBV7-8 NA TGTGCCAGCAGCTTAACTCTGGGGGCGGATGGAAACACCATATATTTT CASSLTLGADGNTIYF
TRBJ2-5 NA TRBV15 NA TGTGCCACCAGCAGAGGGGCAGGGGGGTCCCAAGAGACCCAGTACTTC CATSRGAGGSQETQYF
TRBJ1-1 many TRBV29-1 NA TGCAGCGTTGTCGCCGTGAACACTGAAGCTTTCTTT CSVVAVNTEAFF
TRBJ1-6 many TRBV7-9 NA TGTGCCAGCTCTCCAGGATCAAATTCACCCCTCCACTTT CASSPGSNSPLHF
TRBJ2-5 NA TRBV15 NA TGTGCCACCAGCAGGACAGCTGGGGAAGAGACCCAGTACTTC CATSRTAGEETQYF
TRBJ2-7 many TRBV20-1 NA TGCAGTGCTAATCGGGCTCTGCTCTCCTACGAGCAGTACTTC CSANRALLSYEQYF
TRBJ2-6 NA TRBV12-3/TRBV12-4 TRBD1 TGTGCCAGCCCCGACAGGGGAAGCTCTGGGGCCAACGTCCTGACTTTC CASPDRGSSGANVLTF
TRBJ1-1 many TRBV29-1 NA TGCAGCGTTGAGTTTGGGAGCGGTGGCACTGAAGCTTTCTTT CSVEFGSGGTEAFF
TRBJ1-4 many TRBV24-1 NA TGTGCCACCAGTGATCCAGGGATCAATGAAAAACTGTTTTTT CATSDPGINEKLFF
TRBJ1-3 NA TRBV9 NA TGTGCCAGCAGCGTAGCAGGGTTT CASSVAGF
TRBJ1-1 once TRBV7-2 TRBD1 TGTGCCAGCAGCTTAGCGTCGACAGGGAAGGACACTGAAGCTTTCTTT CASSLASTGKDTEAFF
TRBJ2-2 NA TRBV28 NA TGTGCCAGTTCGTTAGAGTTCAAGAACACCGGGGAGCTGTTTTTT CASSLEFKNTGELFF
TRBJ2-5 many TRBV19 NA TGTGCCAGTAGTATAGGAGGCTTGCAAGAGACCCAGTACTTC CASSIGGLQETQYF
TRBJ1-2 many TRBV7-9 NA TGTGCCAGCGACATCACTAACTATGGCTACACCTTC CASDITNYGYTF
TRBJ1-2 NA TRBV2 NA TGTGCCAGCAGTGAATGGCAGGGGCGGAATTATGGCTACACCTTC CASSEWQGRNYGYTF
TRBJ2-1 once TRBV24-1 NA TGTGCCACCAGCCAGTCCTCCCACAATGAGCAGTTCTTC CATSQSSHNEQFF
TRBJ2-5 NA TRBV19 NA TGTGCCAGCAGCGACCCGTTTGAAGAGACCCAGTACTTC CASSDPFEETQYF
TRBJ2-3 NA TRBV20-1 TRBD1 TGCAGTGCTAGAGCGGAGACAGGGCCAGCAGATACGCAGTATTTT CSARAETGPADTQYF
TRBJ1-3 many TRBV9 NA TGTGCCAGCAGCGTAGAGCACACGCTGGATCACACCATATATTTT CASSVEHTLDHTIYF
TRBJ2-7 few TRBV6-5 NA TGTGCCAGCAGTTACGGCAGGGGACTCTACGAGCAGTACTTC CASSYGRGLYEQYF
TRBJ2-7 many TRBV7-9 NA TGTGCCAGCAGCATTCAGGGAGACGAGCAGTACTTC CASSIQGDEQYF
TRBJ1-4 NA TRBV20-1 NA TGCAGTGCTAGAGATCTCGGGAGGTCGGCTGAAAAACTGTTTTTT CSARDLGRSAEKLFF
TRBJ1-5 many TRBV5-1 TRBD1 TGCGCCAGCAGCCGGACAGGGGAAAGCAATCAGCCCCAGCATTTT CASSRTGESNQPQHF
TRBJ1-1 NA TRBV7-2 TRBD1 TGTGCCAGCAGCTTAATGAGACAGGGGAATGAAGCTTTCTTT CASSLMRQGNEAFF
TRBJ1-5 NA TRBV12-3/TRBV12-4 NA TGTGCCAGCAGTCCGGGGGGGGGGGCTTATCAGCCCCAGCATTTT CASSPGGGAYQPQHF
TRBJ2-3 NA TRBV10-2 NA TGCGCCAGCAGTGGTGGGGCATTCAGCACAGATACGCAGTATTTT CASSGGAFSTDTQYF
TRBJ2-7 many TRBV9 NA TGTGCCAGCAGCGCCTACTCACAGGGTCGGGAGCAGTACTTC CASSAYSQGREQYF
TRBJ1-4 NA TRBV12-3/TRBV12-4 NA TGTGCCAGCAGTGGGGAGGGCGACGAAAAACTGTTTTTT CASSGEGDEKLFF
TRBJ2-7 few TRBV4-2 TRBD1 TGTGCCAGCAGCCTCGCCCGACAGGGTATCTCCTACGAGCAGTACTTC CASSLARQGISYEQYF
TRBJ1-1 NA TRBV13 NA TGTGCCAGCAGTGAAGGGGGACTAGCATTCTTT CASSEGGLAFF
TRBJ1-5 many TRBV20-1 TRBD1 TGCAGTGCTAGATTAGGGACAGGGGGCAATCAGCCCCAGCATTTT CSARLGTGGNQPQHF
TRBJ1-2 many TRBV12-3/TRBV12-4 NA TGTGCCAGCAGTCCCGGACACACGAGAGGCTATGGCTACACCTTC CASSPGHTRGYGYTF
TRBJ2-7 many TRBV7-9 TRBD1 TGTGCCAGCAGCTTAATACCTGGACAGGGCACCTACGAGCAGTACTTC CASSLIPGQGTYEQYF
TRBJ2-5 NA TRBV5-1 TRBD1 TGCGCCAGCAGCGGAATCCGGGACAGGACCCAAGAGACCCAGTACTTC CASSGIRDRTQETQYF
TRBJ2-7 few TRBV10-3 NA TGTGCCTCCCGGGCTGCGAGCTACGAGCAGTACTTC CASRAASYEQYF
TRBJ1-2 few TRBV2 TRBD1 TGTGCCAGCAGTGCCGGGACAGGGGGCGCCGGCTATGGCTACACCTTC CASSAGTGGAGYGYTF